This paragraph covers one TCR beta chain sequence. The target antigen is unknown. This specimen belongs to a study of beta chain features in type 1 diabetes. The J segment lost 2 bases and the V segment lost 2 bases, leaving 5 bases of the junction unmatched. This CDR3 contains 15 residues. Germline CDR1 reads SGHNT; CDR2 reads YYREEE (reference sequence). As every portion of the isolated RNA was reverse transcribed, the sequencing read expressed TCRB transcripts. Using immunoSEQ multiplex PCR, the repertoire was profiled, and TCRdb retains in-frame clones only, with some absent. The table records 120,000 or so clones, about 16% of them present only once. Study results and limitations: Because the template was cDNA, high-expressing cells might be over-represented. Moderately but significantly shorter TCRB CDR3s were found in Type 1 diabetes patients in all four CD4+ subsets.

The sequenced sample was central memory CD4+ T cells from blood. V usage is TRBV5-4 and J usage is TRBJ2-5, with 8 bases matching TRBD1. This sequence was found in a man aged 25-45 years with type 1 diabetes. This chain's CDR3 is CASSLGQGWQETQYF. For the CDR3, the DNA is TGTGCCAGCAGCTTAGGACAGGGCTGGCAAGAGACCCAGTACTTC.